The 21 T cell receptor beta chains below were found in one sample sequenced in a study of T-cell memory formation after mild COVID-19. TCRdb itself ran the 5' RACE reads through MiXCR, one entry per CDR3 protein. The data show about 200,000 distinct CDR3 sequences, over 9% seen once. Sequencing input: PBMCs or a T cell subset sorted from them (not recorded which). The origin of the receptors is a young man who had mild COVID-19 (a few samples of this study predate the infection). Cell type and time point are not known.

This clonotype has more than one count but fewer than ten. The chain has TRBV3-1 and TRBJ2-6, with 10 bases identical to TRBD1. CDR1 is LGHDT, CDR2 YNNKEL, per germline (reference sequence). The CDR3 length is 16 residues. With V trimmed by 7 bases and J by 2 bases, 5 bases remained unmatched. The DNA of the CDR3 is TGTGCCAGCACGGACAGGGGGTTCGCTGGGGCCAACGTCCTGACTTTC. As protein: CASTDRGFAGANVLTF.

The V and J genes are TRBV6-5 and TRBJ2-1, with unresolved D. This CDR3 contains 13 residues. Trimming removed 4 bases from V and 9 bases from J, with 13 bases in between. In germline, CDR1 is MNHEY, CDR2 SVGAGI. Here the CDR3 reads CASSSPRDLEQFF. CDR3 DNA: TGTGCCAGCAGTTCCCCGCGAGATCTTGAGCAGTTCTTC.

This clonotype was observed many times. This chain uses TRBV7-9 with TRBJ1-3; no definite D call. V was trimmed by 3 bases and J by 4 bases, leaving 4 bases between them. The CDR3 contains 12 residues. Germline CDR1 is SEHNR and CDR2 is FQNEAQ (reference sequence). CDR3 nucleotide sequence: TGTGCCAGCAGCTTTGGAGGAAACACCATATATTTT. It specifies CASSFGGNTIYF.

This clonotype showed up just once. This rearrangement joins TRBV6-5 to TRBJ2-4, with D hard to call. V was trimmed by 5 bases and J by 0 bases, leaving 14 bases between them. Looked up from germline, CDR1 is MNHEY and CDR2 is SVGAGI. The CDR3 length is 16 residues. This chain's CDR3 is CASSPEIRPAKNIQYF. CDR3 in DNA: TGTGCCAGCAGTCCTGAGATCCGTCCAGCCAAAAACATTCAGTACTTC.

This clonotype was found many times. The chain has TRBV14 and TRBJ2-5; 12 nucleotides align to TRBD1. The CDR3 is made up of 16 amino acids. With 3 bases clipped from V and 0 bases from J, the junction kept 2 bases outside the gene matches. CDR1 is SGHDN, CDR2 FVKESK, per germline. The CDR3 here is CASSQGTGGYQETQYF. The CDR3 nucleotides read TGTGCCAGCAGCCAGGGGACAGGGGGCTACCAAGAGACCCAGTACTTC.

This clonotype appeared a few times. The chain carries TRBV20-1 and TRBJ2-3; D unresolved. V was clipped by 3 bases and J by 0 bases, with 10 bases between them. The length of the CDR3 is 14 residues. Germline V gene lookup returns CDR1 DFQATT and CDR2 SNEGSKA (reference sequence). The CDR3 loop reads CSARYPLSTDTQYF. The CDR3 nucleotides are TGCAGTGCTAGGTACCCCCTAAGCACAGATACGCAGTATTTT.

The gene calls are TRBV6-6 and TRBJ1-1; D remains unclear. Trimming pared 7 bases from V and 4 bases from J, leaving 10 bases between. Germline V gene data show CDR1 as MNHNY and CDR2 as SVGAGI (reference sequence). The CDR3 has 12 residues. CDR3 nucleotides: TGTGCCAGCAAGAGGAGTATCACTGAAGCTTTCTTT. Protein product: CASKRSITEAFF.

This clonotype showed up many times. V usage is TRBV4-2 and J usage is TRBJ1-5; TRBD1 might be the D (5 bases). The V gene lost 0 bases and the J gene lost 7 bases, with 13 bases spanning the gap. The V gene's germline CDR1 is LGHNA and CDR2 YNFKEQ. The length of the CDR3 is 15 residues. The CDR3 sequence: CASSQDGAARQPQHF. The CDR3 region has the DNA TGTGCCAGCAGCCAAGATGGGGCGGCAAGGCAGCCCCAGCATTTT.

CDR3 nucleotides: TGTGCCAGCAGCTCGCCCGGGACAGGGGGAAACACCATATATTTT. Its translation: CASSSPGTGGNTIYF. The chain combines TRBV7-6 with TRBJ1-3; 9 bases agree with TRBD1. V gave up 4 bases and J gave up 4 bases; unmatched junction bases: 5. The germline gives CDR1 SGHVS, CDR2 FNYEAQ. CDR3 length: 15 residues.

This chain joins TRBV6-6 and TRBJ2-3, with a tentative D call TRBD1 (6 bases). The CDR3 spans 14 residues. Germline V gives CDR1 MNHNY, CDR2 SVGAGI (reference sequence). V lost 6 bases to trimming and J lost 0 bases, with 10 bases between them. The CDR3 nucleotides read TGTGCCAGCAGACCACAGGGAAGCACAGATACGCAGTATTTT. This sequence encodes CASRPQGSTDTQYF.

The gene calls are TRBV12-3 or TRBV12-4 and TRBJ2-1; 8 bases are a match to TRBD1. The CDR3 has 21 amino acids. After removal of 2 bases from V and 7 bases from J, the junction contained 25 bases not matched to a gene. CDR3 residues: CASSLIVRLSTGGSPLNEQFF. CDR3 DNA: TGTGCCAGCAGTTTAATCGTTCGGTTGTCCACAGGGGGATCCCCCCTAAATGAGCAGTTCTTC.

The chain couples TRBV4-3 to TRBJ1-2, with 9 bases lining up with TRBD1. CDR1 and CDR2 from the germline V gene are LGHNA and YSLEER. The CDR3 extends over 14 amino acids. The V gene end was trimmed by 4 bases and the J gene end by 4 bases; junction bases not matched to a gene: 4. The CDR3 here is CASSRGQGGYGYTF. In nucleotides, the CDR3 is TGCGCCAGCAGCCGGGGACAGGGAGGCTATGGCTACACCTTC.

The table lists this clonotype with a few counts. The V call is TRBV4-1, the J call TRBJ2-7; weak D call: TRBD1 (6 bases). Per germline, CDR1 MGHRA and CDR2 YSYEKL. The CDR3 loop spans 15 amino acids. V lost 1 base to trimming and J lost 3 bases, with 13 bases between them. This CDR3 is CASSQAQGVLYEQYF. CDR3 in DNA: TGCGCCAGCAGCCAAGCACAGGGTGTCCTCTACGAGCAGTACTTC.

This clonotype was recorded at least ten times. V and J are TRBV7-8 and TRBJ1-4; 7 bases map to TRBD1. Germline CDR1 and CDR2: SGHVS and FQNEAQ. The trim removed 3 bases at V and 8 bases at J, leaving 6 bases unmatched. This CDR3 contains 14 residues. The CDR3 nucleotides read TGTGCCAGCAGCTTGACAGGGAATTCCGAAAAACTGTTTTTT. Translated, it gives CASSLTGNSEKLFF.

This clonotype came up many times. V gene TRBV5-1 combines with J gene TRBJ1-5; unclear D gene. The CDR3 covers 13 residues. Per the germline V gene, CDR1 is SGHRS and CDR2 is YFSETQ. V lost 4 bases and J lost 9, with 14 bases in between. CDR3: CASSEGLVGPQHF. CDR3 nucleotide sequence: TGCGCCAGCAGCGAGGGCCTGGTGGGGCCCCAGCATTTT.

J is TRBJ2-7 and V is TRBV6-1; D could derive from TRBD1 or TRBD2 (6 bases each). The V end lost 1 base, the J end lost 2 bases, and 9 bases lay between the germline ends. This CDR3 comprises 14 residues. Germline V gene sequence: CDR1 MNHNS, CDR2 SASEGT. The CDR3 DNA follows: TGTGCCAGCAGTGAAGGAGGGGGGACCTACGAGCAGTACGTC. Translated: CASSEGGGTYEQYV.

This clonotype was picked up a small number of times. The V and J genes are TRBV7-3 and TRBJ2-2; D is ambiguous. The CDR3 contains 15 residues. V was cut by 2 bases and J by 0 bases, with 7 bases left in between. The germline gives CDR1 SGHTA, CDR2 FQGTGA. The CDR3 DNA reads as TGTGCCAGCAGCTTATCCTCCGCGAACACCGGGGAGCTGTTTTTT. This encodes CASSLSSANTGELFF.

The chain uses TRBV6-2 or TRBV6-3 and TRBJ2-1; TRBD1 is a possible D gene (5 bases). The CDR3 contains 16 residues. V shed 7 bases and J shed 0 bases, with 16 bases lying between them. The germline V gene encodes CDR1 MNHEY and CDR2 SVGEGT. This CDR3 reads CASTPRQGGSYNEQFF. As DNA, the CDR3 is TGTGCCAGCACCCCGCGGCAGGGTGGCTCCTACAATGAGCAGTTCTTC.

This clonotype was detected many times. J is TRBJ1-2 and V is TRBV20-1, with a weak D call TRBD1 (5 bases). Trimming shortened V by 0 bases and J by 2 bases, and 16 bases separated the two germline ends. Germline CDR1 is DFQATT and CDR2 is SNEGSKA (reference sequence). The CDR3 covers 16 residues. CDR3 protein: CSARDGKGAGNYGYTF. CDR3 DNA sequence: TGCAGTGCTAGAGATGGGAAAGGGGCGGGAAACTATGGCTACACCTTC.

This clonotype was observed at least ten times. The V call is TRBV7-3, the J call TRBJ2-1, with 13 bases matching TRBD2. Per the germline V gene, CDR1 is SGHTA and CDR2 is FQGTGA. This CDR3 contains 15 residues. The J segment lost 7 bases and the V segment lost 5 bases, leaving 5 bases of the junction unmatched. CDR3 region: CASSPTSGGWNEQFF. The CDR3 DNA reads TGTGCCAGCAGCCCGACTAGCGGGGGGTGGAATGAGCAGTTCTTC.

This clonotype was counted a few times. The rearrangement links TRBV5-1 to TRBJ2-3, with 8 bases aligning to TRBD2. The trim removed 7 bases at V and 3 bases at J, leaving 7 bases unmatched. The germline V gene encodes CDR1 SGHRS and CDR2 YFSETQ. The CDR3 covers 14 residues. This CDR3 reads CASSSGGETDTQYF. The CDR3 DNA reads TGCGCCAGCTCCAGCGGGGGCGAAACAGATACGCAGTATTTT.